This TCR beta chain was observed in a study of blood T cell repertoires in COVID-19. Profiling relied on immunoSEQ multiplex PCR, and the TCRdb table lists in-frame clones only, not all of them. The table includes a few hundred thousand clones, roughly 86% detected once. CDR1 and CDR2 from the germline V gene are MDHEN and SYDVKM. V shed 6 bases and J 5 bases; nucleotides not matched to a gene: 10. There are 15 residues in the CDR3. This clone appeared a single time. Sequenced: PBMCs or T cells enriched from blood (not recorded which). This clonotype originated in a young man with acute COVID-19. The gene calls are TRBV28 and TRBJ1-5; 7 bases fit TRBD1. CDR3 DNA sequence: TGTGCCAGCAGGGCCCTTGACAGGGACGATCAGCCCCAGCATTTT. It translates to CASRALDRDDQPQHF. Drawing the rest from reference TRBV28 and TRBJ1-5, the complete variable domain is DVKVTQSSRYLVKRTGEKVFLECVQDMDHENMFWYRQDPGLGLRLIYFSYDVKMKEKGDIPEGYSVSREKKERFSLILESASTNQTSMYLCASRALDRDDQPQHFGDGTRLSIL.